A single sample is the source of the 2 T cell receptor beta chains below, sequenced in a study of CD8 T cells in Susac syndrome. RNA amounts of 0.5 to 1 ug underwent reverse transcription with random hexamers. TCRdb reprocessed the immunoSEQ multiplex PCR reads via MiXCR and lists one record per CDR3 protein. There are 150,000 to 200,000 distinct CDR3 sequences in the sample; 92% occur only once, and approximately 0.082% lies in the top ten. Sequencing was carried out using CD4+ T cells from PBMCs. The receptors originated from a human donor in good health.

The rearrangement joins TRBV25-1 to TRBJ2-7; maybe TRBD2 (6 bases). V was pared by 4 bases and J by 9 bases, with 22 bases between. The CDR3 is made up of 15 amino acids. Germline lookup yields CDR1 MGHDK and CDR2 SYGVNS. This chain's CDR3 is CASSGLSRFGSGQYF. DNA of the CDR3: TGTGCCAGCAGTGGACTCTCCCGATTTGGTAGCGGGCAGTACTTC.

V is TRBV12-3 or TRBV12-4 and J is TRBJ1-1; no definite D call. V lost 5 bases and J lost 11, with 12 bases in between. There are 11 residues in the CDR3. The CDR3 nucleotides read TGTGCCAGCAGTCCCACGGGCGGTGCTTTCTTT. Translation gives CASSPTGGAFF.